This entry concerns a single T cell receptor (beta chain). Its antigen is currently unknown. This CDR3 comprises 14 residues. Germline trimming cut 3 bases from V and 4 bases from J; bases unmatched to any gene: 3. Germline-derived CDR1 and CDR2 are KGHDR and SFDVKD. This sample was taken from a study of blood T cells in healthy people across ages. Study findings and constraints: Higher diversity and more naive CD4+ cells were features of long-lived donors, compared to aged donors.

Sample-barcoded 5' priming and a J-beta primer mix drove a second PCR of 7 to 11 cycles. TCRdb called the 5' RACE reads again in MiXCR, with one record for every CDR3 protein. The profile shows over a million distinct CDR3 sequences, roughly 43% of them singletons. Sequenced input: blood. The rearrangement joins TRBV24-1 to TRBJ2-3; 7 positions agree with TRBD1. The TCR sequence derives from a woman aged 18 to 35 in good health. CDR3 region: CATSDRQGADTQYF. CDR3 sequence (DNA): TGTGCCACCAGTGATCGCCAGGGGGCAGATACGCAGTATTTT.